The next 15 T cell receptor beta chains were all read from a single sample in a study of early T cells in non-severe SARS-CoV-2 infection. Each CDR3 protein gets one entry after TCRdb re-called the 5' RACE reads with MiXCR. The sample gives roughly 86,000 distinct CDR3 sequences, 6% to 7% of which show up once; just under 8% is in the top ten. Sequences were obtained from whole blood. The receptors derive from an adult who was a healthcare worker with PCR-confirmed SARS-CoV-2 infection or an uninfected control (not recorded which).

This clonotype was found many times. The chain joins TRBV7-6 to TRBJ2-7; tentative D call: TRBD1 (7 bases). The V gene lost 1 base and the J gene lost 3 bases, with 13 bases spanning the gap. This CDR3 comprises 15 residues. CDR1 is SGHVS and CDR2 is FNYEAQ in the germline V gene. The CDR3 reads CASSLDRQGGYEQYF. The CDR3 DNA reads TGTGCCAGCAGCTTAGATCGGCAGGGGGGCTACGAGCAGTACTTC.

This clonotype has just a few counts. V usage is TRBV6-2 or TRBV6-3 and J usage is TRBJ2-5; TRBD1 agrees at 10 bases. The CDR3 runs 14 residues. The J segment lost 6 bases and the V segment lost 5 bases, leaving 6 bases of the junction unmatched. Germline assignment: CDR1 MNHEY and CDR2 SVGEGT. The CDR3 bases are TGTGCCAGCAGTAACGGACAGGGGGGAAAGACCCAGTACTTC. Residues: CASSNGQGGKTQYF.

J is TRBJ1-1 and V is TRBV10-2, with 9 nucleotides matching TRBD1. CDR1 is WSHSY, CDR2 SAAADI, per germline. V shed 6 bases, J shed 7 bases, and the junction held 15 bases outside the gene matches. CDR3 length equals 16 residues. CDR3 nucleotides: TGCGCCAGCAGACCCACCGGGACAGGGTTCCGGGGTGAAGCTTTCTTT. This sequence encodes CASRPTGTGFRGEAFF.

This clonotype was observed a handful of times. J is TRBJ2-7 and V is TRBV5-1; no clear D gene. Trimming stripped 4 bases from V and 4 bases from J, with 9 bases between. This CDR3 is built from 12 residues. Germline assignment: CDR1 SGHRS and CDR2 YFSETQ. CDR3 region: CASSPSGYEQYF. CDR3 bases: TGCGCCAGCAGCCCCTCCGGGTACGAGCAGTACTTC.

In the case of this clonotype: A junction end diverges from the germline sequence, so it may reflect a read error. V and J are TRBV7-2 and TRBJ2-1; D gene unclear. CDR1 is SGHTA, CDR2 FQGNSA, per germline. The CDR3 is 14 residues long. The CDR3 here is CVSNTDPVYNEQFF. In nucleotides, the CDR3 is TGTGTCAGCAACACAGACCCCGTTTACAATGAGCAGTTCTTC.

The rearrangement uses TRBV30 and TRBJ1-6, with a weak D call TRBD1 (5 bases). The CDR3 covers 14 residues. V was cut by 0 bases and J by 7 bases, with 10 bases left in between. The V gene's germline CDR1 is GTSNPN and CDR2 SVGIG (reference sequence). CDR3 nucleotides: TGTGCCTGGAGTGTAGGGGCACTGAATTCACCCCTCCACTTT. This sequence encodes CAWSVGALNSPLHF.

A few counts support this clonotype. This chain connects TRBV7-8 to TRBJ1-4; a weak D match, TRBD1 (6 bases). CDR1 SGHVS and CDR2 FQNEAQ come from the germline V gene. Trimming pared 1 base from V and 2 bases from J, leaving 14 bases between. The CDR3 totals 17 residues. DNA of the CDR3: TGTGCCAGCAGCTTAGGCGGGGGGGCAGGGACTAATGAAAAACTGTTTTTT. Amino acid sequence: CASSLGGGAGTNEKLFF.

This clonotype was counted between two and nine times. The J gene is TRBJ1-6, the V gene TRBV6-5; D is undetermined. The CDR3 consists of 14 residues. Germline V gives CDR1 MNHEY, CDR2 SVGAGI. Trimming shortened V by 5 bases and J by 7 bases, and 12 bases separated the two germline ends. The CDR3 sequence is CASSPRTGNSPLHF. Written as DNA, the CDR3 is TGTGCCAGCAGTCCCCGGACGGGGAATTCACCCCTCCACTTT.

V and J are TRBV11-2 and TRBJ2-7; TRBD1 might be the D (6 bases). The germline V gene has CDR1 SGHAT and CDR2 FQNNGV. V was trimmed by 5 bases and J by 5 bases, leaving 19 bases between them. This CDR3 spans 15 amino acids. CDR3 DNA: TGTGCCAGCAGCCCAGTCCCAGGGGACCTCCACGAGCAGTACTTC. This sequence encodes CASSPVPGDLHEQYF.

At least ten counts were recorded for this clonotype. The genes are TRBV5-6 and TRBJ2-5, with 10 bases that match TRBD1. Germline values: CDR1 SGHDT, CDR2 YYEEEE. The CDR3 has 15 amino acids. J gave up 4 bases and V 0 bases, and 3 bases lay outside the gene matches. In DNA, the CDR3 is TGTGCCAGCAGCTTGGAGGGACAGGGGCTAGAGACCCAGTACTTC. Its protein is CASSLEGQGLETQYF.

In its sample, this clonotype was seen many times. The V gene is TRBV12-3 or TRBV12-4, the J gene TRBJ2-5; 12 bases are shared with TRBD2. The CDR3 consists of 16 residues. Germline trimming cut 5 bases from V and 0 bases from J; bases unmatched to any gene: 4. DNA for the CDR3: TGTGCCAGCAGTACCCGACTAGCGGGGGACCAAGAGACCCAGTACTTC. Translation: CASSTRLAGDQETQYF.

The chain is built from TRBV5-5 and TRBJ2-2; 11 bases are shared with TRBD2. The CDR3 contains 16 residues. Trimming cost V 0 bases and J 6 bases; bases outside gene matches: 4. From germline, CDR1 is SGHKS and CDR2 YYEKEE (reference sequence). The CDR3, as DNA: TGTGCCAGCAGCTTGGCGCTAGCGGGAGGAGCCGGGGAGCTGTTTTTT. Its translation is CASSLALAGGAGELFF. The full variable domain, rest sourced from reference TRBV5-5 and TRBJ2-2, is DAGVTQSPTHLIKTRGQQVTLRCSPISGHKSVSWYQQVLGQGPQFIFQYYEKEERGRGNFPDRFSARQFPNYSSELNVNALLLGDSALYLCASSLALAGGAGELFFGEGSRLTVL.

The sample holds a few counts of this clonotype. This rearrangement joins TRBV27 to TRBJ1-6; 7 nucleotides agree with TRBD1. This CDR3 is built from 14 residues. V shed 6 bases and J 5 bases; nucleotides not matched to a gene: 4. CDR1 is MNHEY and CDR2 is SMNVEV in the germline V gene (reference sequence). Here the CDR3 DNA reads TGTGCCAGCAGGACGGGACAGAATAATTCACCCCTCCACTTT. This sequence encodes CASRTGQNNSPLHF.

This clonotype has ten or more counts. The chain combines TRBV7-7 with TRBJ2-2; no firm D call. V lost 6 bases, J lost 5 bases, and 7 bases lay in between. CDR1 and CDR2 from the germline V gene are SSHAT and FNYEAQ (reference sequence). There are 12 residues in the CDR3. The CDR3: CASRSSTGELFF. The CDR3 nucleotides are TGTGCCAGCAGATCTAGTACCGGGGAGCTGTTTTTT.

This clonotype was observed many times. The J gene is TRBJ2-3, the V gene TRBV7-2, with D uncertain. The germline V gene has CDR1 SGHTA and CDR2 FQGNSA. The CDR3 covers 15 residues. V gave up 0 bases and J gave up 3 bases, with 10 bases separating them. The CDR3 DNA sequence: TGTGCCAGCAGCTTAGCGGCAGGCTTGACAGATACGCAGTATTTT. Protein product: CASSLAAGLTDTQYF.